Listed here are 30 T cell receptor beta chains from one sample, sequenced in a study of blood T cell repertoires in COVID-19. The assay was immunoSEQ multiplex PCR, and TCRdb's table has in-frame clones only and misses some. The repertoire has about 72,000 clones, roughly nine tenths of them found once; the top ten carry approximately 7.5%. The sequenced sample was peripheral blood. The receptors derive from a human donor in a cohort sampled during active COVID-19.

The chain links TRBV7-2 to TRBJ2-5; TRBD2 matches 9 bases. After removal of 3 bases from V and 5 bases from J, the junction contained 7 bases not matched to a gene. CDR3 length: 15 residues. CDR1 is SGHTA, CDR2 FQGNSA, per germline. The chain's CDR3 is CASSLVRGGRETQYF. The CDR3 DNA is TGTGCCAGCAGCTTGGTGCGGGGGGGCCGGGAGACCCAGTACTTC.

V gene TRBV7-9 combines with J gene TRBJ2-5; possible D gene TRBD2, 7 bases. Trimming shortened V by 1 base and J by 2 bases, and 11 bases separated the two germline ends. CDR1 and CDR2 (germline): SEHNR, FQNEAQ (reference sequence). The CDR3 extends over 15 amino acids. CDR3 region: CASSLGGGRQETQYF. The DNA for the CDR3 is TGTGCCAGCAGCTTAGGCGGGGGCCGGCAAGAGACCCAGTACTTC. Full variable domain (outside the CDR3, taken from reference TRBV7-9 and TRBJ2-5): DTGVSQNPRHKITKRGQNVTFRCDPISEHNRLYWYRQTLGQGPEFLTYFQNEAQLEKSRLLSDRFSAERPKGSFSTLEIQRTEQGDSAMYLCASSLGGGRQETQYFGPGTRLLVL.

V is TRBV14 and J is TRBJ2-1; 13 bases agree with TRBD2. Trimming took 5 bases from V and 8 from J; bases not matched to a gene: 6. The CDR3 is 15 residues long. Germline assignment: CDR1 SGHDN and CDR2 FVKESK. The CDR3 here is CASSTSGRGGHEQFF. The CDR3 DNA follows: TGTGCCAGCAGCACTAGCGGGAGGGGGGGCCATGAGCAGTTCTTC.

The rearrangement uses TRBV28 and TRBJ1-4, with TRBD1 matching over 7 bases. The CDR3 totals 14 residues. Germline V gene lookup returns CDR1 MDHEN and CDR2 SYDVKM. V shed 6 bases, J shed 8 bases, and the junction held 9 bases outside the gene matches. The DNA of the CDR3 is TGTGCCAGCAGACCTCGAGGACAGGCCGAAAAACTGTTTTTT. Its protein is CASRPRGQAEKLFF.

This sequence joins TRBV7-9 and TRBJ2-5; D ambiguous. Germline V gene data show CDR1 as SEHNR and CDR2 as FQNEAQ (reference sequence). With 4 bases removed from V and 5 bases from J, the gap between germline ends came to 14 bases. The CDR3 is 14 residues long. DNA for the CDR3: TGTGCCAGCAGCTCCATTGGTTATGAGGAGACCCAGTACTTC. Translated: CASSSIGYEETQYF. The whole variable domain, filled in from reference TRBV7-9 and TRBJ2-5, reads DTGVSQNPRHKITKRGQNVTFRCDPISEHNRLYWYRQTLGQGPEFLTYFQNEAQLEKSRLLSDRFSAERPKGSFSTLEIQRTEQGDSAMYLCASSSIGYEETQYFGPGTRLLVL.

The rearrangement joins TRBV10-3 to TRBJ2-5; D is possibly TRBD2 (7 bases). The CDR3 covers 15 residues. With 0 bases removed from V and 5 bases from J, the gap between germline ends came to 13 bases. CDR1 and CDR2 from the germline V gene are ENHRY and SYGVKD. CDR3 sequence: CAISESGAGEETQYF. The DNA of the CDR3 is TGTGCCATCAGTGAGTCGGGGGCGGGAGAGGAGACCCAGTACTTC.

The gene calls are TRBV3-1 (or the pseudogene TRBV3-2) and TRBJ2-7, with 7 bases aligning to TRBD2. The CDR3 is made up of 15 amino acids. V lost 4 bases and J lost 0; bases outside the gene matches: 6. Germline V gene lookup returns CDR1 LGHDT and CDR2 YNNKEL (reference sequence). In DNA, the CDR3 is TGTGCCAGCAGCCCAGGACTAGTCAGCTCCTACGAGCAGTACTTC. Translated: CASSPGLVSSYEQYF.

This sequence joins TRBV21-1 and TRBJ2-4; the tabulated D call, TRBD1, remains unverified against the DNA. TRBV21-1 corresponds to a pseudogene. The CDR3 runs 15 residues. Here the CDR3 DNA reads TGTGCCAGCAGCAAAGACAGCACACTCAAAAACATTCAGTACTTC. Its protein product is CASSKDSTLKNIQYF.

A few counts support this clone. The chain has TRBV4-1 and TRBJ1-1, with 9 bases matching TRBD1. Germline V gives CDR1 MGHRA, CDR2 YSYEKL. This CDR3 is built from 15 residues. The J segment lost 1 base and the V segment lost 2 bases, leaving 2 bases of the junction unmatched. CDR3 coding DNA: TGCGCCAGCAGCCAACAGGACAGGGGGAACACTGAAGCTTTCTTT. Encoded protein: CASSQQDRGNTEAFF.

The chain couples TRBV7-2 to TRBJ1-6; D not resolved. With 6 bases removed from V and 7 bases from J, the gap between germline ends came to 13 bases. The CDR3 spans 14 residues. CDR1 SGHTA and CDR2 FQGNSA come from the germline V gene. The chain's CDR3 is CASSFRRENSPLHF. In DNA form, the CDR3 reads TGTGCCAGCAGTTTCCGACGGGAAAATTCACCCCTCCACTTT.

This chain links TRBV4-2 with TRBJ1-2, with 7 positions matching TRBD1. The V segment lost 1 base and the J segment 0 bases; nucleotides outside the gene matches: 8. Germline V gene data show CDR1 as LGHNA and CDR2 as YNFKEQ. This CDR3 comprises 17 residues. Here the CDR3 DNA reads TGTGCCAGCAGCCAAGCGACAGGGTCCCTTGCTAACTATGGCTACACCTTC. Its translation: CASSQATGSLANYGYTF.

V and J are TRBV6-5 and TRBJ1-6; TRBD1 aligns across 9 bases. V shed 2 bases, J shed 10 bases, and the junction held 6 bases outside the gene matches. The CDR3 is made up of 15 amino acids. Per germline, CDR1 MNHEY and CDR2 SVGAGI. The CDR3, as DNA: TGTGCCAGCAGTTACGAGGGACAGGGAGGGTCACCCCTCCACTTT. Translating it yields CASSYEGQGGSPLHF.

This chain connects TRBV5-1 to TRBJ2-3, with TRBD2 matching over 7 bases. The CDR3 is 16 amino acids. V lost 1 base to trimming and J lost 0 bases; unmatched junction nucleotides: 5. Germline CDR1 is SGHRS and CDR2 is YFSETQ. The CDR3 protein is CASSLLLGGSTDTQYF. DNA of the CDR3: TGCGCCAGCAGCTTGCTTCTCGGGGGGAGCACAGATACGCAGTATTTT.

The chain uses TRBV9 and TRBJ1-1; a weak D match, TRBD1 (6 bases). CDR3 length: 14 amino acids. Germline V CDR1 and CDR2: SGDLS, YYNGEE. V gave up 0 bases and J gave up 4 bases, with 10 bases separating them. The CDR3 reads CASSVAPGVTEAFF. The CDR3 DNA is TGTGCCAGCAGCGTAGCTCCAGGGGTCACTGAAGCTTTCTTT.

V usage is TRBV28 and J usage is TRBJ2-7; perhaps TRBD2 as D (6 bases). V shed 6 bases and J shed 0 bases, with 15 bases lying between them. Germline V gene sequence: CDR1 MDHEN, CDR2 SYDVKM. The CDR3 runs 15 residues. Written as DNA, the CDR3 is TGTGCCAGCAGCCGAGGAGGGCAGAGCTCCTACGAGCAGTACTTC. Translation: CASSRGGQSSYEQYF.

The chain combines TRBV27 with TRBJ2-1; 12 bases are a match to TRBD1. This CDR3 has 15 amino acids. Germline V lookup: CDR1 MNHEY, CDR2 SMNVEV (reference sequence). Germline trimming cut 6 bases from V and 8 bases from J; bases unmatched to any gene: 8. The CDR3 is CASRVPGTGGDEQFF. CDR3 nucleotides: TGTGCCAGCAGGGTACCCGGGACAGGGGGCGATGAGCAGTTCTTC.

The gene calls are TRBV19 and TRBJ2-2; 9 bases agree with TRBD2. The CDR3 spans 15 residues. Unmatched junction bases numbered 7, after V lost 5 bases and J lost 6 bases. Germline V gives CDR1 LNHDA, CDR2 SQIVND (reference sequence). The chain's CDR3 is CASSPPGGGAGELFF. The DNA of the CDR3 is TGTGCCAGTAGTCCCCCCGGCGGGGGGGCCGGGGAGCTGTTTTTT.

This chain links TRBV3-1 (or the pseudogene TRBV3-2) with TRBJ2-2; 8 bases match TRBD2. V lost 5 bases, J lost 1 base, and 12 bases stayed unmatched. From germline, CDR1 is LGHDT and CDR2 YNNKEL (reference sequence). The CDR3 spans 18 residues. CDR3 amino acids: CASSALAGGFLNTGELFF. The CDR3 DNA is TGTGCCAGCAGCGCGTTGGCGGGGGGTTTCCTGAACACCGGGGAGCTGTTTTTT.

Points on this clone: The junction and the germline gene differ at one end; a read error may be behind it. Distinct nucleotide sequences in the sample also encode this CDR3. The V and J genes are TRBV19 and TRBJ2-5, with 10 bases identical to TRBD2. Germline CDR1 LNHDA, CDR2 SQIVND (reference sequence). The CDR3 is 17 amino acids. CDR3 in DNA: TGTGCCAGCAGTATGTCTAGCGGGGGACAAGCCCAAGAGACCCAGTACTTC. Translated: CASSMSSGGQAQETQYF.

This clone was observed a handful of times. The CDR3 coding sequence is TGCGCCAGCAGTGATCTGGACAGGGTTCAGCTAGAGCAGTTCTTC. Amino acids: CASSDLDRVQLEQFF. The rearrangement uses TRBV10-2 and TRBJ2-1; 8 bases agree with TRBD1. Looked up from germline, CDR1 is WSHSY and CDR2 is SAAADI. The CDR3 is made up of 15 amino acids. The trim removed 3 bases at V and 10 bases at J, leaving 11 bases unmatched.

V is TRBV28 and J is TRBJ2-5, with 12 nucleotides matching TRBD2. Germline V gives CDR1 MDHEN, CDR2 SYDVKM. The CDR3 totals 15 residues. V lost 2 bases to trimming and J lost 4 bases; unmatched junction nucleotides: 2. The CDR3 nucleotides are TGTGCCAGCAGTTTAGGACTAGCGGGGTTAGAGACCCAGTACTTC. It yields the protein CASSLGLAGLETQYF.

The V and J genes are TRBV5-4 and TRBJ2-1, with D tentatively TRBD2 (6 bases). Germline V gene sequence: CDR1 SGHNT, CDR2 YYREEE (reference sequence). CDR3 length: 15 amino acids. The V and J ends lost 3 bases and 9 bases respectively, with 19 bases between them. CDR3 sequence reads: CASSSSMTSRGEQFF. The CDR3 DNA reads as TGTGCCAGCAGCTCCAGTATGACTAGTCGGGGTGAGCAGTTCTTC.

This clone turned up a few times. V is TRBV3-1 (or the pseudogene TRBV3-2) and J is TRBJ2-7; 8 nucleotides align to TRBD2. The V gene's germline CDR1 is LGHDT and CDR2 YNNKEL (reference sequence). The CDR3 consists of 15 residues. V dropped 1 base and J dropped 5; count of bases not matched to a gene: 7. The CDR3 nucleotides are TGTGCCAGCAGCCAAGCACGGGAGGGCCTCAACGAGCAGTACTTC. The encoded protein is CASSQAREGLNEQYF.

A single count supports this clone. This chain joins TRBV7-2 and TRBJ2-3, with D unresolved. The CDR3 length is 14 residues. Germline values: CDR1 SGHTA, CDR2 FQGNSA. V was shortened by 5 bases and J by 0 bases, with 9 bases between the two germline ends. Here the CDR3 reads CASSPPTSTDTQYF. CDR3 nucleotides: TGTGCCAGCAGCCCCCCGACTAGCACAGATACGCAGTATTTT.

This sequence joins TRBV7-2 and TRBJ2-1, with a weak D call TRBD2 (6 bases). The length of the CDR3 is 15 residues. Germline V gene lookup returns CDR1 SGHTA and CDR2 FQGNSA. The V end was cut by 1 base, the J end by 6 bases, with 13 bases between. The chain's CDR3 is CASSLERASVNEQFF. The CDR3 DNA reads as TGTGCCAGCAGCTTAGAAAGGGCTAGCGTCAATGAGCAGTTCTTC.

The V gene is TRBV6-5, the J gene TRBJ2-3; 10 nucleotides match TRBD2. The J segment lost 5 bases and the V segment lost 8 bases, leaving 10 bases of the junction unmatched. The CDR3 has 15 amino acids. Germline V CDR1 and CDR2: MNHEY, SVGAGI. CDR3 region: CASRIAGGGLDTQYF. The CDR3 DNA follows: TGTGCCAGCCGGATAGCGGGGGGCGGGTTAGATACGCAGTATTTT.

The V call is TRBV11-2, the J call TRBJ1-5; possibly TRBD1 for D (6 bases). Per the germline V gene, CDR1 is SGHAT and CDR2 is FQNNGV. V was shortened by 5 bases and J by 3 bases, with 11 bases between the two germline ends. The CDR3 has 14 residues. CDR3 in amino acids: CASSGGGDNQPQHF. The CDR3 coding sequence is TGTGCCAGCAGCGGAGGGGGGGACAATCAGCCCCAGCATTTT. Full variable domain (missing parts from reference TRBV11-2 and TRBJ1-5): EAGVAQSPRYKIIEKRQSVAFWCNPISGHATLYWYQQILGQGPKLLIQFQNNGVVDDSQLPKDRFSAERLKGVDSTLKIQPAKLEDSAVYLCASSGGGDNQPQHFGDGTRLSIL.

This clone showed up just once. The chain recombines TRBV5-4 with TRBJ1-6; no definite D call. In germline, CDR1 is SGHNT, CDR2 YYREEE (reference sequence). This CDR3 is built from 15 residues. The V gene lost 4 bases and the J gene lost 3 bases, with 11 bases spanning the gap. The CDR3 here is CASSQMTGYNSPLHF. CDR3 nucleotides: TGTGCCAGCAGCCAAATGACTGGCTATAATTCACCCCTCCACTTT.

This chain joins TRBV19 and TRBJ2-7, with 8 bases lining up with TRBD2. Trimming at V came to 8 bases and at J to 1 base, leaving 7 bases not matched to a gene. This CDR3 contains 14 residues. CDR1 and CDR2 from the germline V gene are LNHDA and SQIVND (reference sequence). The CDR3 DNA sequence: TGTGCCAGTGGGACTAGGGGTTCTTCCTACGAGCAGTACTTC. It encodes CASGTRGSSYEQYF.

The chain combines TRBV7-2 with TRBJ2-3, with 9 bases lining up with TRBD1. The length of the CDR3 is 16 residues. J gave up 0 bases and V 6 bases, and 7 bases lay outside the gene matches. Germline CDR1 and CDR2: SGHTA and FQGNSA. CDR3 amino acids: CASRWTGATSTDTQYF. As DNA, the CDR3 is TGTGCCAGCAGATGGACAGGGGCCACTAGCACAGATACGCAGTATTTT. The complete variable domain, with remaining parts taken from reference TRBV7-2 and TRBJ2-3, reads GAGVSQSPSNKVTEKGKDVELRCDPISGHTALYWYRQSLGQGLEFLIYFQGNSAPDKSGLPSDRFSAERTGGSVSTLTIQRTQQEDSAVYLCASRWTGATSTDTQYFGPGTRLTVL.